This T cell receptor (beta chain) was retrieved from a study of CD8+CD57+ T cells in acquired aplastic anemia. On the study more broadly: Quantities of DNA derived from sorted CD4+ and CD8+ cells averaged approximately 3 ug. Study-level points and caveats: Roughly 28 was the count of CD8+ CDR3 sequences that patients shared with controls.

V was cut by 7 bases and J by 10 bases, with 8 bases left in between. CDR1 and CDR2 (germline): SNHLY, FYNNEI. The CDR3 has 9 amino acids. As to this clonotype: The antigen is unknown.

Genomic DNA was employed as the template in profiling TCR beta VDJ and CDR3. TCRdb reprocessed the reads via MiXCR and lists one record per CDR3 protein. The sample lists about 80,000 distinct CDR3 sequences, less than 60% occurring once. Sequencing was performed on sorted CD4+, CD8+, or CD8+CD57+ T cells (not recorded which) from PBMCs. The chain uses TRBV2 and TRBJ2-7; D gene uncertain. The source is a human donor in good health, serving as a control. The CDR3 sequence is CASIKGQYF. The DNA of the CDR3 is TGTGCCAGCATAAAAGGACAGTACTTC.